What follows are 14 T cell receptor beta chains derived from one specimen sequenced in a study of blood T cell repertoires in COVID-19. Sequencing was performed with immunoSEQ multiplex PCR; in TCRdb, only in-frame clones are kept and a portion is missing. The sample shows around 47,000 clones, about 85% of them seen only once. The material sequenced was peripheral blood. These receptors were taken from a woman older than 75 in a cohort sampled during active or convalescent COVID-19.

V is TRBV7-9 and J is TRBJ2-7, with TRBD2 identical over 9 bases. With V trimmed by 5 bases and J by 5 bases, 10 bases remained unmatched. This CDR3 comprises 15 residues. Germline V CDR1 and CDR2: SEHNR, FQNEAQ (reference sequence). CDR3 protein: CASSPTSSGNNEQYF. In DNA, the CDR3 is TGTGCCAGCAGCCCCACGTCTAGCGGGAACAACGAGCAGTACTTC.

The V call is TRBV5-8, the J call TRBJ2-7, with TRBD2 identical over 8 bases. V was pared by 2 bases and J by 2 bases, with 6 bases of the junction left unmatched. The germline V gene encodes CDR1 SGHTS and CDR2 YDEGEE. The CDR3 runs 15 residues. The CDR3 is CASSFRLAGPYEQYF. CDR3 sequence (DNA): TGTGCCAGCAGCTTTCGATTAGCGGGGCCCTACGAGCAGTACTTC.

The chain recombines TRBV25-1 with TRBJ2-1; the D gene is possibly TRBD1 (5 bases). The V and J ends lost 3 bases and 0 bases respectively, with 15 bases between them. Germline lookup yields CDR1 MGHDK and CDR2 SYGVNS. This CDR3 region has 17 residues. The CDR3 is CASSDPTGPSSYNEQFF. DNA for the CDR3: TGTGCCAGCAGTGATCCCACAGGCCCAAGCTCCTACAATGAGCAGTTCTTC.

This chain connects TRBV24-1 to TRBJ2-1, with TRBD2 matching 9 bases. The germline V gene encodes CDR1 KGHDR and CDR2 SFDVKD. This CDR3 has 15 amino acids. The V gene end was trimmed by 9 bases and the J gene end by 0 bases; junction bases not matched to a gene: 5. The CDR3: CATALAGFSYNEQFF. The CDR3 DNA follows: TGTGCCACCGCTCTAGCGGGATTCTCCTACAATGAGCAGTTCTTC.

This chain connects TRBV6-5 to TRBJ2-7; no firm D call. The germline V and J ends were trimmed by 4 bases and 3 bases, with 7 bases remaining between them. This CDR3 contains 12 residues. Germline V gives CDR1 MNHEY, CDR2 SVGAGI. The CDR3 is CASSSPNYEQYF. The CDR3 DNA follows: TGTGCCAGCAGTTCCCCAAACTACGAGCAGTACTTC.

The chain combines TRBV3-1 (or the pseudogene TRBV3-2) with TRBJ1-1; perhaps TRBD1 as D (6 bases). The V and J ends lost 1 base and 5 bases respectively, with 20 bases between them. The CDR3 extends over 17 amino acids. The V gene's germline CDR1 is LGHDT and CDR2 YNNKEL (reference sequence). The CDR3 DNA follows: TGTGCCAGCAGCCAAGTTCTTGGGGGCAGGGGAAGGACTGAAGCTTTCTTT. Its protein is CASSQVLGGRGRTEAFF.

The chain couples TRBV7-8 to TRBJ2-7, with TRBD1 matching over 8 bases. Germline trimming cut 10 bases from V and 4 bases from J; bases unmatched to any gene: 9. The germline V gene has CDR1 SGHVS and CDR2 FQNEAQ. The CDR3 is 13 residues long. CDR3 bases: TGTGCCACCAGGGGGCCTCGAGAGTACGAGCAGTACTTC. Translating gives CATRGPREYEQYF.

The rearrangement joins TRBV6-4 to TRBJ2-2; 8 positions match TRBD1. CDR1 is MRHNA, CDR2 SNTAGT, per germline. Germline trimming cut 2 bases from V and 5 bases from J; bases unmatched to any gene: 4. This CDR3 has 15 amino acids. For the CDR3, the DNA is TGTGCCAGCAGTGACGGCAGGGGGCGGACCGGGGAGCTGTTTTTT. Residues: CASSDGRGRTGELFF.

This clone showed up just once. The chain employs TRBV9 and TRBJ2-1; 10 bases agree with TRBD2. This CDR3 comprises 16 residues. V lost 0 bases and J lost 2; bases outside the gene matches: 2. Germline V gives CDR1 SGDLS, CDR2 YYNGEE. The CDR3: CASSVGGTSAYNEQFF. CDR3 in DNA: TGTGCCAGCAGCGTAGGGGGGACTAGCGCCTACAATGAGCAGTTCTTC.

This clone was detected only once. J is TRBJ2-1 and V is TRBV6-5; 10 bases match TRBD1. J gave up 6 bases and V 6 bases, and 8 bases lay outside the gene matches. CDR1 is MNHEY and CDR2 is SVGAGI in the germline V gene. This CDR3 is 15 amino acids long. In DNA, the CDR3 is TGTGCCAGCAGCTCCGGGACAGGGGATTTCAATGAGCAGTTCTTC. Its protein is CASSSGTGDFNEQFF.

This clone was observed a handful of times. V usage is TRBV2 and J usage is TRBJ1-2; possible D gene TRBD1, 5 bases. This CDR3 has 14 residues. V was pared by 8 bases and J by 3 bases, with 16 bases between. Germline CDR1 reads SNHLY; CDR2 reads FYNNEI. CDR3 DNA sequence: TGTGCCAGCTTCGCAGGGACTCTGTACTATGGCTACACCTTC. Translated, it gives CASFAGTLYYGYTF.

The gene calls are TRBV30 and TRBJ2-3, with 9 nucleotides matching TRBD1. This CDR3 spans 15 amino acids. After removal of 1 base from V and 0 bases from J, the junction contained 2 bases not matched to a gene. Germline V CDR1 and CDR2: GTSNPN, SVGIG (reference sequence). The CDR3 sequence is CAWSAGTGSTDTQYF. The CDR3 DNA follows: TGTGCCTGGAGTGCCGGGACAGGGAGCACAGATACGCAGTATTTT. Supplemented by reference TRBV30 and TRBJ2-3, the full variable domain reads SQTIHQWPATLVQPVGSPLSLECTVEGTSNPNLYWYRQAAGRGLQLLFYSVGIGQISSEVPQNLSASRPQDRQFILSSKKLLLSDSGFYLCAWSAGTGSTDTQYFGPGTRLTVL.

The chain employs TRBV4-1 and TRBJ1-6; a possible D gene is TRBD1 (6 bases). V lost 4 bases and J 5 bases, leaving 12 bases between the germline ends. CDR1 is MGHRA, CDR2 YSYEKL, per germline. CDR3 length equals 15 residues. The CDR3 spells CASSPDRRHNSPLHF. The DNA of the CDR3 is TGCGCCAGCAGCCCTGACAGGCGACATAATTCACCCCTCCACTTT.

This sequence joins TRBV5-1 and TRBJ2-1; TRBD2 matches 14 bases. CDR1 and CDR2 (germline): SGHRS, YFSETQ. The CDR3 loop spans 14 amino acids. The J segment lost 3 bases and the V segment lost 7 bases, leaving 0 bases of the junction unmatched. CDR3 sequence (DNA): TGCGCCAGCGGGACTAGCGGGGGCTACAATGAGCAGTTCTTC. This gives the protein CASGTSGGYNEQFF.